This is a list of T cell receptor beta chains from one sample in a study of blood T cell repertoires in COVID-19. This table comes from immunoSEQ multiplex PCR, and its TCRdb copy is limited to in-frame clones, with some not included. Altogether some 89,000 clones are present, 80% to 90% being singletons, with the ten largest covering 15%. The source material was peripheral blood. The receptors originated from a human donor in a cohort sampled during active COVID-19. Each CDR3 is given with its conserved first and last residue. The D gene is left open where the match is weak. Clone size is shown for a subset of rows, as once, few, many or a class of expanded clone.

CDR3 protein,CDR3 DNA,V gene,J gene,D gene,clone size,CDR3 length
CASTTGATSYEQYF,TGCGCCAGCACAACGGGAGCCACTTCCTACGAGCAGTACTTC,TRBV10-2,TRBJ2-7,.,.,14
CASSYRDRGYTF,TGTGCCAGCAGTTACCGGGATCGTGGCTACACCTTC,TRBV6-5,TRBJ1-2,.,.,12
CASSKGQGNRYGYTF,TGTGCCAGCAGTAAGGGGCAGGGGAATAGGTATGGCTACACCTTC,TRBV27,TRBJ1-2,.,few,15
CASSGGSSNQPQHF,TGTGCCAGCAGCGGGGGCAGTAGCAATCAGCCCCAGCATTTT,TRBV7-9,TRBJ1-5,.,.,14
CASSLGARWANVLTF,TGTGCCAGCAGCTTAGGGGCCCGATGGGCCAACGTCCTGACTTTC,TRBV11-2,TRBJ2-6,.,once,15
CASSLAVLSTDTQYF,TGCGCCAGCAGCTTGGCGGTGTTAAGCACAGATACGCAGTATTTT,TRBV5-1,TRBJ2-3,.,.,15
CASSLVVGAIEQFF,TGTGCCAGCAGCTTGGTGGTGGGGGCTATTGAGCAGTTCTTC,TRBV5-4,TRBJ2-1,.,.,14
CASSTRETQYF,TGTGCCAGTAGTACCAGAGAGACCCAGTACTTC,TRBV19,TRBJ2-5,.,.,11
CASSTQGNYGYTF,TGTGCCAGTAGTACTCAGGGGAACTATGGCTACACCTTC,TRBV19,TRBJ1-2,.,.,13
CASSLAASGGPNYYNEQFF,TGCGCCAGCAGCTTGGCCGCTAGCGGGGGACCAAACTACTACAATGAGCAGTTCTTC,TRBV5-1,TRBJ2-1,TRBD2,once,19
CASSQSSYTGGVETQYF,TGTGCCAGCAGCCAGTCAAGTTATACAGGGGGCGTGGAGACCCAGTACTTC,TRBV7-6,TRBJ2-5,TRBD1,.,17
CASRPQAMMNTEAFF,TGTGCCAGTAGACCACAGGCTATGATGAACACTGAAGCTTTCTTT,TRBV19,TRBJ1-1,.,.,15
CASSPQGVNTEAFF,TGTGCCAGCTCACCCCAGGGTGTGAACACTGAAGCTTTCTTT,TRBV18,TRBJ1-1,.,.,14
CARANGGGDEQFF,TGTGCCAGGGCCAATGGAGGAGGTGATGAGCAGTTCTTC,TRBV7-2,TRBJ2-1,.,.,13
CASSQASTLLASEQYF,TGTGCCAGCAGCCAAGCCTCCACATTACTAGCGTCCGAGCAGTACTTC,TRBV3-1/TRBV3-2,TRBJ2-7,TRBD2,.,16
CASSQDSAWTGELFF,TGTGCCAGCAGCCAGGACAGCGCTTGGACCGGGGAGCTGTTTTTT,TRBV2,TRBJ2-2,.,.,15
CASSQAPGQSGANVLTF,TGCGCCAGCAGCCAAGCCCCGGGACAGTCTGGGGCCAACGTCCTGACTTTC,TRBV4-1,TRBJ2-6,TRBD1,once,17
CASSDYAGGYNEQFF,TGTGCCAGCAGTGACTACGCGGGGGGCTACAATGAGCAGTTCTTC,TRBV2,TRBJ2-1,TRBD2,.,15
CASSLVGQGSGNTIYF,TGTGCCAGCAGCTTGGTGGGACAGGGCTCTGGAAACACCATATATTTT,TRBV5-4,TRBJ1-3,TRBD1,once,16
CASSPGQGDYEQYF,TGTGCCAGCAGTCCCGGACAGGGCGACTACGAGCAGTACTTC,TRBV6-5,TRBJ2-7,TRBD1,.,14
CASSPRGQINTEAFF,TGTGCCAGCAGCCCCCGAGGACAGATAAACACTGAAGCTTTCTTT,TRBV9,TRBJ1-1,.,.,15
CASSQDSRDYEQYF,TGTGCCAGCAGCCAAGATTCGCGGGACTACGAGCAGTACTTC,TRBV4-2,TRBJ2-7,.,few,14
CATSRVGPGDTEAFF,TGTGCCACCAGCAGAGTGGGGCCGGGGGACACTGAAGCTTTCTTT,TRBV15,TRBJ1-1,.,.,15
CATKEDGVYANYGYTF,TGTGCCACCAAGGAGGACGGTGTATACGCTAACTATGGCTACACCTTC,TRBV24-1,TRBJ1-2,.,few,16
CSVEGTAQETQYF,TGCAGCGTTGAAGGGACAGCTCAAGAGACCCAGTACTTC,TRBV29-1,TRBJ2-5,.,.,13
CATSGSGTGSNEQFF,TGTGCCACCAGCGGTTCCGGGACAGGCTCCAATGAGCAGTTCTTC,TRBV24-1,TRBJ2-1,TRBD1,.,15
CASSFRTGTYGYTF,TGTGCCAGTAGCTTTCGGACAGGGACCTATGGCTACACCTTC,TRBV19,TRBJ1-2,TRBD1,.,14
CASSLGDSSFYNEQFF,TGTGCCAGCAGCTTGGGGGACAGTTCCTTCTACAATGAGCAGTTCTTC,TRBV5-6,TRBJ2-1,TRBD1,once,16
CASSSEAGERTYEQYF,TGTGCCAGCAGCTCCGAAGCGGGAGAAAGGACCTACGAGCAGTACTTC,TRBV13,TRBJ2-7,TRBD2,.,16
CASSHLDTTNTEAFF,TGTGCCAGCAGCCACTTAGACACAACGAACACTGAAGCTTTCTTT,TRBV7-2,TRBJ1-1,.,.,15
CASSVFQGTGGSVDNQPQHF,TGTGCCAGCAGTGTGTTTCAGGGGACAGGGGGTTCGGTGGACAATCAGCCCCAGCATTTT,TRBV6-1,TRBJ1-5,TRBD1,.,20
CASSLGAGGVNEQFF,TGTGCCAGCAGCTTAGGGGCGGGAGGGGTCAATGAGCAGTTCTTC,TRBV13,TRBJ2-1,TRBD2,.,15
CASSSRQGTEAFF,TGCGCCAGCAGCTCTCGACAGGGCACTGAAGCTTTCTTT,TRBV5-1,TRBJ1-1,TRBD1,.,13
CASSYSPYTEAFF,TGTGCCAGCAGTTACTCCCCGTATACTGAAGCTTTCTTT,TRBV6-6,TRBJ1-1,.,.,13
CASSIDMNQPQHF,TGTGCCAGCAGCATCGACATGAATCAGCCCCAGCATTTT,TRBV11-2,TRBJ1-5,.,.,13
CASSQEVPTSGSYNEQFF,TGTGCCAGCAGCCAAGAAGTGCCCACTAGCGGCTCCTACAATGAGCAGTTCTTC,TRBV4-2,TRBJ2-1,TRBD2,.,18
CASSLGWGLYYEQYF,TGTGCCAGCAGCTTAGGGTGGGGACTCTACTACGAGCAGTACTTC,TRBV11-2,TRBJ2-7,.,.,15
CASSSRDRITQYF,TGTGCCAGCAGCTCTCGGGACAGAATAACGCAGTATTTT,TRBV7-2,TRBJ2-3,TRBD1,.,13
CASRYTGTTEAFF,TGTGCCAGCAGGTATACAGGGACGACTGAAGCTTTCTTT,TRBV27,TRBJ1-1,.,.,13
CASSEGGDQPQHF,TGTGCCAGCAGTGAAGGGGGGGATCAGCCCCAGCATTTT,TRBV6-1,TRBJ1-5,.,few,13
CASRGRDSGNTIYF,TGTGCCAGCAGGGGCAGGGACTCTGGAAACACCATATATTTT,TRBV25-1,TRBJ1-3,.,.,14
CASSQGEGGSGNTIYF,TGTGCCAGCAGCCAAGGCGAAGGGGGCTCTGGAAACACCATATATTTT,TRBV3-1/TRBV3-2,TRBJ1-3,.,.,16
CASSSTSGGNSYEQYF,TGCGCCAGCAGCTCGACTAGCGGGGGGAATTCCTACGAGCAGTACTTC,TRBV5-1,TRBJ2-7,TRBD2,.,16
CASSLLIPQPQHF,TGTGCCAGCAGCCTACTTATTCCCCAGCCCCAGCATTTT,TRBV6-5,TRBJ1-5,.,.,13
CASSHPTRQGAREPLHF,TGCGCCAGCAGCCACCCTACCCGACAGGGGGCGAGGGAACCCCTCCACTTT,TRBV4-1,TRBJ1-6,TRBD1,many,17
CATSETPGQGLGWAF,TGTGCCACCAGTGAGACACCCGGACAGGGTCTTGGTTGGGCCTTC,TRBV24-1,TRBJ1-2,TRBD1,.,15
CASSLIIGTANEKLFF,TGCGCCAGCAGCCTTATAATAGGGACAGCTAATGAAAAACTGTTTTTT,TRBV4-1,TRBJ1-4,TRBD1,once,16
CASSRTGARSRYYNEQFF,TGCGCCAGCAGCCGGACAGGGGCTCGGTCGCGCTACTACAATGAGCAGTTCTTC,TRBV4-3,TRBJ2-1,TRBD1,.,18
CAIKWDTLQETQYF,TGTGCCATCAAGTGGGACACCTTACAAGAGACCCAGTACTTC,TRBV10-3,TRBJ2-5,.,.,14
CASSARLAAPTYEQYF,TGCGCCAGCAGCGCCCGACTAGCGGCCCCCACCTACGAGCAGTACTTC,TRBV5-1,TRBJ2-7,TRBD2,once,16
CASYRSGTGDYGYTF,TGTGCCAGCTACAGATCCGGGACAGGGGACTATGGCTACACCTTC,TRBV7-9,TRBJ1-2,TRBD1,once,15
CASSPRTGSVF,TGTGCCAGCAGCCCACGGACAGGGTCGGTCTTC,TRBV11-2,TRBJ2-7,TRBD1,once,11
CASSQDSGGRSNQPQHF,TGCGCCAGCAGCCAAGATAGCGGGGGCCGTAGCAATCAGCCCCAGCATTTT,TRBV4-1,TRBJ1-5,.,.,17
CAWSAARTTLLRDIQYF,TGTGCCTGGAGTGCGGCTCGGACTACCTTACTCAGGGACATTCAGTACTTC,TRBV30,TRBJ2-4,.,.,17